The sequence of this TCR beta chain was determined in a study of tumor and adjacent non-tumor tissue in lung cancer. For the study at large: The cohort had around twelve adenocarcinoma, 2 squamous cell and 1 small cell patients. Study-wide results and caveats: Normal lung showed higher cumulative top 100 clone frequency than tumor. TCR diversity was significantly greater in tumor than normal lung tissue.

The CDR3 totals 14 residues. Germline V CDR1 and CDR2: MGHRA, YSYEKL. The template was RNA from unsorted bulk tissue. TCRbeta libraries were built with three rounds of nested PCR, modified from ARM-PCR. TCRdb redid the calling of the multiplex PCR reads with MiXCR, one entry per CDR3 protein. The sample carries 120,000 or so distinct CDR3 sequences, 84% recorded once. On this clonotype itself: Its antigen is as yet unknown. Compared with germline, one end of the junction differs, possibly owing to a read error.

This receptor was obtained from a man aged 65-85 years with non-small cell lung cancer. The gene calls are TRBV4-1 and TRBJ1-5, with D hard to call. Sequenced material: lung tumor tissue. CDR3 nucleotide sequence: TGCGCCAGCAGTCTCCTGGACGGCAAACAGCCCCAGCATTTT. It yields the protein CASSLLDGKQPQHF.